This T cell receptor beta chain was documented in a study of control samples from healthy donors and cancer patients. Assay used: immunoSEQ multiplex PCR; TCRdb lists only in-frame clones, some missing. This sample yields over 200,000 clones, of which roughly four fifths are seen a single time; 10% to 15% belongs to the top ten. This CDR3 has 15 amino acids. Trimming cost V 5 bases and J 8 bases, with 19 bases left between them. Per the germline V gene, CDR1 is MDHEN and CDR2 is SYDVKM. Source material: PBMCs. This receptor was taken from a woman aged 60-75 years with lung cancer. The J gene is TRBJ2-4, the V gene TRBV28; D ambiguous. CDR3 nucleotide sequence: TGTGCCAGCAGTCCCTCCAGGACCATGGGTGACATTCAGTACTTC. This translates into CASSPSRTMGDIQYF. Supplemented by reference TRBV28 and TRBJ2-4, the full variable domain reads DVKVTQSSRYLVKRTGEKVFLECVQDMDHENMFWYRQDPGLGLRLIYFSYDVKMKEKGDIPEGYSVSREKKERFSLILESASTNQTSMYLCASSPSRTMGDIQYFGAGTRLSVL.